This TCR beta chain was identified in a study of blood T cell repertoires in COVID-19. In the study overall: Collection of acute and convalescent COVID-19 samples took place in the United States, Italy and Spain. PBMCs, B-cell-depleted T cells, or T cells were the source of the cDNA or gDNA that made up the material.

Germline values: CDR1 MNHNY, CDR2 SVGAGI (reference sequence). The ends lost 10 bases at V and 10 bases at J; junction bases unmatched: 13. The CDR3 has 14 residues. There are a few counts of this clone. Original data processing: Nucleated cell counts were estimated from reference gene primer amplification. Clones were read by immunoSEQ multiplex PCR, and TCRdb kept only the in-frame ones, dropping some. The D gene and trimming were derived from the DNA, and the V and J assignments and clone size from that table. The table has more than 250,000 clones, about 82% seen once. The clonotype comes from a woman aged 45-60 years with acute or convalescent COVID-19. Sequencing was carried out using peripheral blood. This sequence joins TRBV6-6 and TRBJ1-6; 7 bases are a match to TRBD1. In DNA form, the CDR3 reads TGTGCCATCCAACCCGACAGGGTGGACTCACCCCTCCACTTT. Translating it yields CAIQPDRVDSPLHF.